The sequence of this TCR beta chain was determined in a study of PD-L1 blockade in urothelial cancer. At the level of the study: The authors examined blood 3 weeks (second dose) and 6 weeks after treatment start.

Synthetically made TCR analog templates were put into each PCR as spikes. This table comes from immunoSEQ multiplex PCR, and its TCRdb copy is limited to in-frame clones, with some not included. The top ten hold roughly 3.3% of the sample, which has 70,000 or so clones, about 89% seen once. This clone was observed once. Antigen specificity is unknown. Study observations and caveats: By 3 weeks, tumor-associated blood clones had expanded more in durable-benefit patients.

The sample in question was PBMCs, obtained around atezolizumab (anti-PD-L1) treatment. The TCR was taken from a man in his fifties or sixties with urothelial cancer.

The CDR3 loop is CASSLGGGENQPQHF. The CDR3 region has the DNA TGTGCCAGCAGCTTGGGGGGGGGTGAGAATCAGCCCCAGCATTTT. This chain uses TRBV5-6 with TRBJ1-5; a weak D match, TRBD1 (5 bases). CDR3 size: 15 residues. Per germline, CDR1 SGHDT and CDR2 YYEEEE. The V gene lost 0 bases and the J gene lost 4 bases, with 11 bases spanning the gap.